A single sample is the source of the 22 T cell receptor beta chains below, sequenced in a study of T cells in Graves' hyperthyroidism and ophthalmopathy. RNA transcripts served as the template for amplifying TCR beta CDR3 regions. A first-round RT-PCR of the TCR CDR3 used the HTBI primer set. TCRdb used MiXCR to reprocess the multiplex PCR reads, holding one entry per CDR3 protein. Among fewer than 350,000 distinct CDR3 sequences listed, roughly 20% were seen once. Sample: blood. The receptor set was obtained from a woman aged 45-65 years with Graves' hyperthyroidism.

This clonotype was detected many times. V gene TRBV7-2 combines with J gene TRBJ2-3; weak D call: TRBD1 (5 bases). Trimming stripped 2 bases from V and 6 bases from J, with 12 bases between. Per germline, CDR1 SGHTA and CDR2 FQGNSA. The CDR3 is made up of 14 amino acids. CDR3 region: CASSLSQGVDTQYF. CDR3 DNA: TGTGCCAGCAGCTTATCCCAAGGGGTGGATACGCAGTATTTT.

V is TRBV28 and J is TRBJ2-5; D remains ambiguous. V was cut by 6 bases and J by 1 base, with 9 bases left in between. Germline V gene lookup returns CDR1 MDHEN and CDR2 SYDVKM. This CDR3 has 13 residues. The CDR3 sequence: CASRGNLQETQYF. CDR3 bases: TGTGCCAGCAGGGGAAACCTCCAAGAGACCCAGTACTTC.

The table lists this clonotype with a few counts. This chain links TRBV3-1 with TRBJ2-2; D ambiguous. V gave up 3 bases and J gave up 5 bases, with 16 bases separating them. The germline V gene has CDR1 LGHDT and CDR2 YNNKEL (reference sequence). This CDR3 is 16 amino acids long. In nucleotides, the CDR3 is TGTGCCAGCAGCCATTTCCGACGGAGAGGTACCGGGGAGCTGTTTTTT. It translates to CASSHFRRRGTGELFF.

The sample holds many counts of this clonotype. The chain joins TRBV3-1 to TRBJ1-5; 7 bases fit TRBD1. Trimming removed 1 base from V and 3 bases from J; junction bases left unmatched: 3. Looked up from germline, CDR1 is LGHDT and CDR2 is YNNKEL (reference sequence). This CDR3 spans 15 amino acids. The CDR3 sequence: CASSQGGGYNQPQHF. The CDR3, as DNA: TGTGCCAGCAGCCAAGGAGGGGGCTACAATCAGCCCCAGCATTTT.

This clonotype appeared a few times. The V call is TRBV7-3, the J call TRBJ2-1, with D possibly matching TRBD2 (5 bases). Germline CDR1 is SGHTA and CDR2 is FQGTGA. The CDR3 consists of 15 residues. The V end was cut by 5 bases, the J end by 6 bases, with 17 bases between. The CDR3 DNA reads TGTGCCAGCAGCCCCACCCGCCCGGGGAGCAATGAGCAGTTCTTC. Translated, it gives CASSPTRPGSNEQFF.

This clonotype was picked up many times. The chain uses TRBV3-1 and TRBJ2-5, with 7 bases fitting TRBD1. Germline loops: CDR1 LGHDT, CDR2 YNNKEL (reference sequence). The V segment lost 5 bases and the J segment 4 bases; nucleotides outside the gene matches: 4. The CDR3 is 13 residues long. The CDR3 nucleotides read TGTGCCAGCAGCATTAGGACAGGAGAGACCCAGTACTTC. This translates into CASSIRTGETQYF.

This clonotype came up many times. The rearrangement uses TRBV6-1 and TRBJ1-1; D possibly corresponds to TRBD1 (6 bases). The CDR3 has 14 amino acids. The V gene lost 6 bases and the J gene lost 2 bases, with 13 bases spanning the gap. CDR1 and CDR2 from the germline V gene are MNHNS and SASEGT. The CDR3 nucleotides are TGTGCCAGCAGGACGGGACACGGAAACACTGAAGCTTTCTTT. Protein product: CASRTGHGNTEAFF.

J is TRBJ1-5 and V is TRBV20-1; tentatively, D is TRBD1 (5 bases). The CDR3 covers 15 residues. The V end was cut by 1 base, the J end by 7 bases, with 17 bases between. Germline V lookup: CDR1 DFQATT, CDR2 SNEGSKA (reference sequence). The CDR3 DNA is TGCAGTGCTAGAGTCGGGACGGGGGGTAAGCAGCCCCAGCATTTT. This gives the protein CSARVGTGGKQPQHF.

This clonotype was counted ten times or more. CDR3 sequence: CASSRTDLYEQYF. The CDR3 DNA reads as TGTGCCAGCAGTAGGACGGACCTCTACGAGCAGTACTTC. This sequence joins TRBV28 and TRBJ2-7; D not resolved. The ends were cut back, 5 bases at V and 3 bases at J, with 11 bases in the middle. CDR1 MDHEN and CDR2 SYDVKM come from the germline V gene. The CDR3 spans 13 residues.

The chain recombines TRBV9 with TRBJ2-2; D gene unclear. The CDR3 is 15 amino acids. Between the trimmed V and J ends, which lost 0 bases and 4 bases, there was a span of 10 bases. CDR1 and CDR2 (germline): SGDLS, YYNGEE. In nucleotides, the CDR3 is TGTGCCAGCAGCGTAGGTGGTTACGGCACCGGGGAGCTGTTTTTT. Translated: CASSVGGYGTGELFF.

This chain links TRBV6-2 or TRBV6-3 with TRBJ2-7, with 9 bases aligning to TRBD2. The germline gives CDR1 MNHEY, CDR2 SVGEGT. Losses at the gene ends were 6 bases for V and 7 bases for J; bases not matched to a gene: 13. The CDR3 extends over 15 amino acids. This CDR3 is CASSPLAGGPEEQYF. The CDR3 region has the DNA TGTGCCAGCAGCCCCTTGGCGGGAGGGCCGGAGGAGCAGTACTTC.

This clonotype was counted at least ten times. V gene TRBV2 combines with J gene TRBJ2-7, with 7 bases identical to TRBD1. In germline, CDR1 is SNHLY, CDR2 FYNNEI. The CDR3 has 13 amino acids. Trimming cost V 8 bases and J 3 bases; bases outside gene matches: 7. The CDR3 DNA is TGTGCCAGCGGCGTCGACAGGGTCTACGAGCAGTACGTC. Encoded protein: CASGVDRVYEQYV.

This clonotype occurred many times. V gene TRBV2 combines with J gene TRBJ2-3, with D perhaps being TRBD1 or TRBD2 (5 bases each). This CDR3 is built from 14 residues. V was pared by 3 bases and J by 6 bases, with 13 bases between. Germline lookup yields CDR1 SNHLY and CDR2 FYNNEI. The CDR3 region is CASSEGPLPDTQYF. In nucleotides, the CDR3 is TGTGCCAGCAGTGAGGGACCCCTCCCCGATACGCAGTATTTT.

This clonotype has ten or more counts. The chain has TRBV27 and TRBJ2-4, with TRBD2 matching 7 bases. Germline CDR1 MNHEY, CDR2 SMNVEV (reference sequence). CDR3 size: 14 residues. V shed 2 bases and J 7 bases; nucleotides not matched to a gene: 5. The CDR3 spells CASSLVSSGNIQYF. CDR3 nucleotides: TGTGCCAGCAGTTTAGTTTCTAGCGGTAACATTCAGTACTTC.

The chain carries TRBV6-1 and TRBJ2-7; a possible D gene is TRBD1 (5 bases). The V gene's germline CDR1 is MNHNS and CDR2 SASEGT. V was cut by 2 bases and J by 2 bases, with 7 bases left in between. The CDR3 extends over 13 amino acids. DNA for the CDR3: TGTGCCAGCAGTGAACGGACAACCTACGAGCAGTACGTC. This sequence encodes CASSERTTYEQYV.

V gene TRBV4-1 combines with J gene TRBJ2-3; 7 nucleotides line up with TRBD1. V was pared by 1 base and J by 0 bases, with 10 bases of the junction left unmatched. Germline V gives CDR1 MGHRA, CDR2 YSYEKL. CDR3 size: 18 residues. CDR3 residues: CASSQVLSGTESTDTQYF. The CDR3, as DNA: TGCGCCAGCAGCCAAGTCTTGTCCGGGACAGAAAGCACAGATACGCAGTATTTT.

This clonotype was seen at least ten times. This rearrangement joins TRBV11-2 to TRBJ1-1; TRBD1 matches at 10 bases. Germline-derived CDR1 and CDR2 are SGHAT and FQNNGV. This CDR3 spans 15 amino acids. With V trimmed by 1 base and J by 5 bases, 4 bases remained unmatched. CDR3 amino acids: CASSLGWTGGTEAFF. The CDR3 DNA sequence: TGTGCCAGCAGCTTAGGGTGGACAGGGGGGACTGAAGCTTTCTTT.

This sequence joins TRBV4-2 and TRBJ1-5, with D tentatively TRBD1 (5 bases). V was cut by 0 bases and J by 7 bases, with 16 bases left in between. The CDR3 totals 16 residues. Germline CDR1 reads LGHNA; CDR2 reads YNFKEQ. The CDR3 sequence: CASSQDRREVYQPQHF. The CDR3 coding sequence is TGTGCCAGCAGCCAAGATCGCAGGGAGGTTTACCAGCCCCAGCATTTT.

This clonotype was seen ten or more times. The chain has TRBV3-1 and TRBJ2-5; 7 bases agree with TRBD2. CDR1 is LGHDT, CDR2 YNNKEL, per germline (reference sequence). Trimming took 0 bases from V and 3 from J; bases not matched to a gene: 10. There are 17 residues in the CDR3. Here the CDR3 reads CASSQDRGLGGEETQYF. The CDR3 DNA sequence: TGTGCCAGCAGCCAAGATAGAGGACTAGGAGGTGAAGAGACCCAGTACTTC.

This clonotype was seen repeatedly, ten times or more. The chain employs TRBV19 and TRBJ1-2; TRBD1 matches 9 bases. From germline, CDR1 is LNHDA and CDR2 SQIVND (reference sequence). The CDR3 length is 14 residues. J lost 1 base, V lost 9 bases, and 6 bases had no gene match. This chain's CDR3 is CASSRDRDNYGYTF. CDR3 bases: TGTGCCAGCAGCCGGGACAGGGATAACTATGGCTACACCTTC.

This sequence joins TRBV28 and TRBJ1-5; D is perhaps TRBD1 (6 bases). The germline V gene encodes CDR1 MDHEN and CDR2 SYDVKM. This CDR3 is 16 amino acids long. Trimming pared 4 bases from V and 0 bases from J, leaving 13 bases between. In DNA, the CDR3 is TGTGCCAGCAGTTACGCCAGGGGCAATAGCAATCAGCCCCAGCATTTT. As protein: CASSYARGNSNQPQHF.

There are many counts of this clonotype. The chain has TRBV6-5 and TRBJ1-2; 11 bases map to TRBD1. From germline, CDR1 is MNHEY and CDR2 SVGAGI. This CDR3 comprises 15 residues. The V gene end was trimmed by 2 bases and the J gene end by 6 bases; junction bases not matched to a gene: 5. CDR3 coding DNA: TGTGCCAGCAGTTACCCGGGACAGGGGGTAGATGGCTACACCTTC. Its translation: CASSYPGQGVDGYTF.